The 5 T cell receptor beta chains below were found in one sample sequenced in a study of blood T cells in healthy people across ages. A second PCR of 7 to 11 cycles used a sample-barcoded 5' primer and a J-beta primer mix. From the 5' RACE reads, TCRdb called clonotypes with MiXCR, one entry per CDR3 protein. This table holds more than 900,000 distinct CDR3 sequences, 25% to 35% found once. In addition, the sample was reused for a study of T cells of mothers and their children.

The sample taken for sequencing was blood. The receptors were gathered from a woman between 40 and 50 years old in good health.

The chain couples TRBV12-3 or TRBV12-4 to TRBJ2-7; D might be TRBD2 (6 bases). Trimming shortened V by 1 base and J by 6 bases, and 16 bases separated the two germline ends. This CDR3 region has 15 residues. The CDR3, as DNA: TGTGCCAGCAGTTTAGGTGGGGGGTACGGTTCCGAGCAGTACTTC. Translated, it gives CASSLGGGYGSEQYF.

As concerns this clonotype: At one of its ends the junction is not consistent with the germline gene, which may arise from a read error. The gene calls are TRBV30 and TRBJ2-1, with D possibly being TRBD1 or TRBD2 (6 bases each). The CDR3 is 14 residues long. CDR1 and CDR2 (germline): GTSNPN, SVGIG (reference sequence). In nucleotides, the CDR3 is TGTGTCTGGAGCCCTGCAAGGGGGGCGTATGAGCAGTTCTTC. Translating gives CVWSPARGAYEQFF.

The chain joins TRBV5-1 to TRBJ2-2; D uncertain. CDR3 length equals 15 residues. V dropped 1 base and J dropped 0 bases, with 7 bases sitting between them. The germline CDR1 and CDR2 sequences are SGHRS and YFSETQ. CDR3 bases: TGCGCCAGCAGCTTGACCCAGACGAACACCGGGGAGCTGTTTTTT. As protein: CASSLTQTNTGELFF.

The chain joins TRBV29-1 to TRBJ2-7; 11 nucleotides align to TRBD2. V was pared by 5 bases and J by 0 bases, with 3 bases of the junction left unmatched. The CDR3 consists of 14 residues. The germline V gene encodes CDR1 SQVTM and CDR2 ANQGSEA. This CDR3 is CSVRSGGGSYEQYF. The DNA of the CDR3 is TGCAGCGTTCGTAGCGGGGGGGGCTCCTACGAGCAGTACTTC.

The chain is built from TRBV5-4 and TRBJ2-1, with 11 bases aligning to TRBD2. The germline V gene encodes CDR1 SGHNT and CDR2 YYREEE (reference sequence). CDR3 length equals 15 residues. Losses at the gene ends were 4 bases for V and 6 bases for J; bases not matched to a gene: 6. CDR3 in amino acids: CASSPTGTSGNEQFF. The CDR3 DNA sequence: TGTGCCAGCAGCCCCACCGGGACTAGCGGCAATGAGCAGTTCTTC.